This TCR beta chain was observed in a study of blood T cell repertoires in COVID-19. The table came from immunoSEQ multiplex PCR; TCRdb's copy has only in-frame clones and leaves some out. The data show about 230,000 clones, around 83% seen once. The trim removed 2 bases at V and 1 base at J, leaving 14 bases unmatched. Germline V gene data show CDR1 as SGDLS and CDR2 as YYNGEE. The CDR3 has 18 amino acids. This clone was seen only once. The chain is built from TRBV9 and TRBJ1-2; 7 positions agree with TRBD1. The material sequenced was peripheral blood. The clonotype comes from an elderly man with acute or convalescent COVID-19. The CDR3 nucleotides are TGTGCCAGCAGCGTTGGGGAGGCAGGGACAGCTGGTAACTATGGCTACACCTTC. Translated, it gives CASSVGEAGTAGNYGYTF.